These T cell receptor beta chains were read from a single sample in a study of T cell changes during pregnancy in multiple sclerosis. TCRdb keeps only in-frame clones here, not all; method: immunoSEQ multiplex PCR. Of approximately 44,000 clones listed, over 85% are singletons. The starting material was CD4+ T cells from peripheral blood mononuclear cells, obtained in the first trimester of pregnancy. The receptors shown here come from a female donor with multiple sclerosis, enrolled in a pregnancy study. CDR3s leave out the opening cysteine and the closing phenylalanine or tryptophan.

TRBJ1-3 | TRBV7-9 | ASSLGTAGNTIY
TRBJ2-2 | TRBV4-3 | ASSQESGIGELF
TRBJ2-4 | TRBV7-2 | ASSLAGPGGQNIQY
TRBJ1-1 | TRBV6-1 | ASSVEGTSNTEAF
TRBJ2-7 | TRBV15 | ATSGDRGSYEQY
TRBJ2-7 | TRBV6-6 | ASSTGYEQY
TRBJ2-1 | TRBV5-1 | ASRYVNGQDEQF
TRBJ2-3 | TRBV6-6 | ASSYERPTDTQY
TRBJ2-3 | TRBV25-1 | ASSDGPGLTDTQY
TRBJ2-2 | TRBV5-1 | ASSRASGSSGELF
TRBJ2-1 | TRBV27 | ASSFRSGTEQF
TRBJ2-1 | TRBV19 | ASSQGWVNQQF
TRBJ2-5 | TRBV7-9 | ASSPGLAGETQY
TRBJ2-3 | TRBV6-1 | ASSAGRSTQY
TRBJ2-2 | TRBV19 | ASSPGGYTGELF
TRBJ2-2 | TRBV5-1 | ASSLGGGGFGELF
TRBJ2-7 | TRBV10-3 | AIRGGQGSYEQY
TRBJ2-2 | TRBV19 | ASSTTSGRLNTGELF
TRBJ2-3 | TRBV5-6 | ASSYRTGGTDTQY
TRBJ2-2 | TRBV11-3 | ASSLSAGELF
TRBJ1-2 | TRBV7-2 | ASSEGTTNYGYT
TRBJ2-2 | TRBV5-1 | ASSWGATGTGELF
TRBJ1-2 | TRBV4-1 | ASSQVFLGQSYGYT
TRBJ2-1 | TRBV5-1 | ASTMTVSSYNEQF
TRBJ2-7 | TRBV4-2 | ASSQGRQVPGVGSYEQY
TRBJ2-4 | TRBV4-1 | ASSLTNRGAKNIQY
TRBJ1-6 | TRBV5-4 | ASSTGTGYNSPLH
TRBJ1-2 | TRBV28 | ASSWGQPPYGYT
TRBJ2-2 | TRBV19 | ASSLRGAGELF
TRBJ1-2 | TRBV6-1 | ASSDRGQGHGYT
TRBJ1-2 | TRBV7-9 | ASSSRVLRVGGYT
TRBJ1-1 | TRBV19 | ASSKTGRGTEAF
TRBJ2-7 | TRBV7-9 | ASSDRAYEQY
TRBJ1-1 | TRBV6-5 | ASRIRTAKGAEAF
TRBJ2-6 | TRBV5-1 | ASSLGQGLDSGANVLT
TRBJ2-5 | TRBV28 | ASSLRTGQQETQY
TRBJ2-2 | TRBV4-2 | ASSLDRGRVYPGELF
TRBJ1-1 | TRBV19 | ASSLRGTLGTEAF
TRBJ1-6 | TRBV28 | ASRALGARNSPLH
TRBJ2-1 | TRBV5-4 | ASSPSGTRSYNEQF
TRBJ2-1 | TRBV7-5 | ARSREGPSGPNEQF
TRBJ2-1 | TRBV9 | ASSVFVVAANNEQF
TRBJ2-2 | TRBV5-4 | ASSSPGAPGELF